This entry concerns a single T cell receptor (beta chain). The data belong to a study of blood T cell repertoires in COVID-19. Overall study: PBMCs, B-cell-depleted T cells, or T cells provided the cDNA or gDNA that made up the material.

In the authors' methods: Estimation of nucleated cell counts relied on the amplification of reference gene primers. Measured with immunoSEQ multiplex PCR; TCRdb has only the in-frame clones, and not every one. V and J calls and clone size are copied from that table; D and trimming were computed from the DNA. The sample includes more than 85,000 clones, around 88% of them seen just once. The germline gives CDR1 KGHSH, CDR2 LQKENI. The ends lost 8 bases at V and 7 bases at J; junction bases unmatched: 13. This CDR3 region has 15 residues. The clonotype comes from a man aged 45 to 65 with COVID-19, enrolled during active disease. V usage is TRBV18 and J usage is TRBJ2-1; TRBD2 matches at 8 bases. Sequenced material: peripheral blood. CDR3 amino acids: CASRMPGLGANEQFF. For the CDR3, the DNA is TGTGCCAGCCGAATGCCGGGACTAGGGGCGAATGAGCAGTTCTTC.